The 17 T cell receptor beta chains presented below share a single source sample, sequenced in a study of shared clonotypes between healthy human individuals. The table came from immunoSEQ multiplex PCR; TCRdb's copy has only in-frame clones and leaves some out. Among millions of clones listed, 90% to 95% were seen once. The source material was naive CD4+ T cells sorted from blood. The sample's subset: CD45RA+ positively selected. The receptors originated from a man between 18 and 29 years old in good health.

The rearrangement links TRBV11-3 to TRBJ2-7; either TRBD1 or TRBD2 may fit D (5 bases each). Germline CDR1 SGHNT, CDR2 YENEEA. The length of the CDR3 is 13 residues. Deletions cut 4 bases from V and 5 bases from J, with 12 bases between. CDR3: CASSWGFEDEQYF. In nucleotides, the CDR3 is TGTGCCAGCAGCTGGGGGTTCGAGGACGAGCAGTACTTC.

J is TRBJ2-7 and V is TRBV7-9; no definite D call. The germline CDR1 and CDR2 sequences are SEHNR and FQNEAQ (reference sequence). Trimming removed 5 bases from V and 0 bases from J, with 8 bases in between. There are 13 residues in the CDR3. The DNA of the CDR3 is TGTGCCAGCAGCGAAGTAGCCTCCTACGAGCAGTACTTC. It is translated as CASSEVASYEQYF.

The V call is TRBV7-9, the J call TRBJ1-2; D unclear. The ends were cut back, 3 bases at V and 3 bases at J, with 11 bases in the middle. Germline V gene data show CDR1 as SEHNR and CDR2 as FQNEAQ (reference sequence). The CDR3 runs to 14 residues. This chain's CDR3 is CASSFNDLDYGYTF. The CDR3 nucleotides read TGTGCCAGCAGCTTCAACGACTTGGACTATGGCTACACCTTC.

CDR3 coding DNA: TGCGCCAGCAGCGCCTCAGGGGGCGCCCCCTACAATGAGCAGTTCTTC. Its protein product is CASSASGGAPYNEQFF. The J gene is TRBJ2-1, the V gene TRBV5-1, with 8 bases matching TRBD1. CDR3 length: 16 residues. Germline CDR1 SGHRS, CDR2 YFSETQ. With 4 bases clipped from V and 2 bases from J, the junction kept 8 bases outside the gene matches.

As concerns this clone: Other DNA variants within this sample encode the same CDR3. The chain's CDR3 is CASSLAGYNEQFF. In DNA form, the CDR3 reads TGTGCCAGCAGCTTAGCGGGGTACAATGAGCAGTTCTTC. The V and J genes are TRBV11-3 and TRBJ2-1; perhaps TRBD2 as D (5 bases). V shed 1 base and J shed 4 bases, with 5 bases lying between them. Germline V lookup: CDR1 SGHNT, CDR2 YENEEA. The CDR3 runs to 13 residues. Drawing the rest from reference TRBV11-3 and TRBJ2-1, the complete variable domain is EAGVVQSPRYKIIEKKQPVAFWCNPISGHNTLYWYLQNLGQGPELLIRYENEEAVDDSQLPKDRFSAERLKGVDSTLKIQPAELGDSAVYLCASSLAGYNEQFFGPGTRLTVL.

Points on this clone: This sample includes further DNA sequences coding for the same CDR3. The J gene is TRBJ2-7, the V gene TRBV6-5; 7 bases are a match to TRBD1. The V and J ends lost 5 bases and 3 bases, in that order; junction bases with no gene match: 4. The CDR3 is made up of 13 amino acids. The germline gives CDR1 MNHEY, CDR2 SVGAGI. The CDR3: CASSHGQVYEQYF. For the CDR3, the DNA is TGTGCCAGCAGTCACGGACAGGTCTACGAGCAGTACTTC.

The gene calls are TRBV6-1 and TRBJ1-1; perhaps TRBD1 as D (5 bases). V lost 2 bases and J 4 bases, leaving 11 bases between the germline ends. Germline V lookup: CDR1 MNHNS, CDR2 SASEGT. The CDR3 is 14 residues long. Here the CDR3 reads CASSENLGGTEAFF. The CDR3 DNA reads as TGTGCCAGCAGTGAAAATCTGGGGGGCACTGAAGCTTTCTTT.

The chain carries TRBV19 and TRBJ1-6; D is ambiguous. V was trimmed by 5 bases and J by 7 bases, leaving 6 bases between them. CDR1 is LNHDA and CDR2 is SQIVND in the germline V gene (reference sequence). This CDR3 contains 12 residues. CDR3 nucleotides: TGTGCCAGTAGTCCCCTCAATTCACCCCTCCACTTT. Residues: CASSPLNSPLHF.

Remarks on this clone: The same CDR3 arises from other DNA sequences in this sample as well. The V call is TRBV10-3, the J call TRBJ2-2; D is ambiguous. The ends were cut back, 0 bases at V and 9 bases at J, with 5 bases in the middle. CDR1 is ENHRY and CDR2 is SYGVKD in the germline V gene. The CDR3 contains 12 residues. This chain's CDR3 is CAISESLWELFF. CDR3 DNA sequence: TGTGCCATCAGTGAGTCCCTTTGGGAGCTGTTTTTT.

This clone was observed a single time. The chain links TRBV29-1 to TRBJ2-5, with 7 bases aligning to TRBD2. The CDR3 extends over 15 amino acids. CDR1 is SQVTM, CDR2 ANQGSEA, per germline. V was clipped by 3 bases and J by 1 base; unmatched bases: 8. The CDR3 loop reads CSVEGGKRAQETQYF. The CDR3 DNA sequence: TGCAGCGTTGAGGGGGGGAAGCGGGCCCAAGAGACCCAGTACTTC.

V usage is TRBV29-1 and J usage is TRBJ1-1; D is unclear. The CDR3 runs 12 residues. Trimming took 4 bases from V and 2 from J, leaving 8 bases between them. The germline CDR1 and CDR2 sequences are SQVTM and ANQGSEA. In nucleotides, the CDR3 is TGCAGCGTTGCCGTGGGAAACACTGAAGCTTTCTTT. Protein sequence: CSVAVGNTEAFF.

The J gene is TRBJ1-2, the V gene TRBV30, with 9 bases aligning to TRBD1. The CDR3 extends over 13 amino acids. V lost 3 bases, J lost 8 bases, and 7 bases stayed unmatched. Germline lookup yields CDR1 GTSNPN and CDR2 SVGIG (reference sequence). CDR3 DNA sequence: TGTGCCTGGAGCAACAGGGGGCATGACGGCTACACCTTC. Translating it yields CAWSNRGHDGYTF.

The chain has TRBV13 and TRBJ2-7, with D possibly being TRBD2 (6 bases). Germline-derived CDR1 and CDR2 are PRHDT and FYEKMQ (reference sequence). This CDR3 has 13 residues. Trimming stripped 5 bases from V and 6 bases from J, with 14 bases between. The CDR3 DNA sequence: TGTGCCAGCAGCCCGGACCGGGGGTTCGAGCAGTACTTC. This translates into CASSPDRGFEQYF.

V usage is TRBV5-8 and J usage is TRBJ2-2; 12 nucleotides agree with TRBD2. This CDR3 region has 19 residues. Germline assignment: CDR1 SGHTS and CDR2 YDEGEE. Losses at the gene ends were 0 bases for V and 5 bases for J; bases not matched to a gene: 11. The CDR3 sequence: CASSLATKTSGSQTGELFF. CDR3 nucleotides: TGTGCCAGCAGCTTGGCAACTAAGACTAGCGGGAGTCAGACCGGGGAGCTGTTTTTT.

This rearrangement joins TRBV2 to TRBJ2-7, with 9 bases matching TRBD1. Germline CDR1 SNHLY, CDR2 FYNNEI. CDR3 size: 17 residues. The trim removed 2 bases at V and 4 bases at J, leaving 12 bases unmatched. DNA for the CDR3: TGTGCCAGCAGTGAATACCGGGACAGGGAATTTGAATACGAGCAGTACTTC. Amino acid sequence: CASSEYRDREFEYEQYF.

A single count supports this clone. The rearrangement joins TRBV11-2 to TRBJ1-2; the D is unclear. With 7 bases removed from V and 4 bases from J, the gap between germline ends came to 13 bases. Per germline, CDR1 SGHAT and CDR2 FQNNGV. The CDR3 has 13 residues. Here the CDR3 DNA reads TGTGCCAGCATCCCATTGGGCCGCTATGGCTACACCTTC. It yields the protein CASIPLGRYGYTF.

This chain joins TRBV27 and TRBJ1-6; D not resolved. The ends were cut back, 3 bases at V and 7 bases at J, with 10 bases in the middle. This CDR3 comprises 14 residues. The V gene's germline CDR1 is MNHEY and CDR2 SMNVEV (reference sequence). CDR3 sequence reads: CASSFQTPNSPLHF. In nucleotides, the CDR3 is TGTGCCAGCAGTTTTCAGACACCCAATTCACCCCTCCACTTT.